This record looks at one TCR beta chain sequence and its context. There is no known antigen for this receptor. Base quality data are lacking; no much larger clone is found one base away. CDR1 and CDR2 are drawn from the germline V gene: SGHRS, YFSETQ. The CDR3 spans 16 residues, from the cysteine through the phenylalanine. Only the CDR3 DNA is retained, 48 bases long and in frame from the first base. At the junction V is shortened by 0 bases and J by 6 bases, with 17 bases in between. The sample belongs to a study of T-cell reconstitution after alpha-beta-depleted transplantation in children (TCRdb year 2016). Turning to the overall study: T-cell immune reconstitution after TCRalphabeta/CD19-depleted allogeneic hematopoietic cell transplantation in children was quantitatively tracked in the study by means of TCR repertoire profiling.

The library relied on PCR. TCRdb lists the instrument as Illumina HiSeq 2500. To normalize quantification of the TCRbeta repertoire, the TCR libraries were built with molecular barcoding that relied on unique molecular identifiers. The raw public reads went through TCRdb reprocessing: fastp at Q25, MiXCR clone calling, in-frame beta chains kept. Here each entry gathers all rows of one CDR3 protein and keeps the most common genes and DNA. The sample yields around 400,000 distinct CDR3 sequences; approximately 11% were counted once. 4.5% to 7% of the sample rests with the top ten. The receptor's source is a human donor who donated a stem cell graft to a child with acute myeloid leukemia. This receptor chain uses TRBV5-1 and TRBJ2-3; the D region possibly corresponds to TRBD2 (6 bases align). Here the sequenced sample was PBMCs from the stem cell graft donor, taken from the stem cell graft. The CDR3 sequence is CASSLGGGARVDTQYF. In nucleotide form, the sequence is TGCGCCAGCAGCTTGGGTGGCGGGGCCCGGGTGGATACGCAGTATTTT.